This T cell receptor (beta chain) stems from a study of T-cell reconstitution after alpha-beta-depleted transplantation in children. Unique molecular identifiers were incorporated into the prepared TCRbeta library. MiXCR, run by TCRdb on the PCR reads, gives a single entry per CDR3 protein. This table has approximately 1,000,000 distinct CDR3 sequences, roughly 31% appearing once. Germline CDR1 is DFQATT and CDR2 is SNEGSKA (reference sequence). The length of the CDR3 is 14 residues. The germline V and J ends were trimmed by 3 bases and 4 bases, with 15 bases remaining between them. The source was PBMCs, mostly from graft donor cells, collected 360 days after TCRalphabeta/CD19-depleted stem cell transplant. The chain has TRBV20-1 and TRBJ2-5; weak D call: TRBD2 (6 bases). The sequence derives from a boy in the first two years of life who had a stem cell transplant for SCID, so the T cells may come from the graft donor. CDR3 coding DNA: TGCAGTGCTAGTTCCTGGGGTAGCGGAGAGACCCAGTACTTC. Its protein is CSASSWGSGETQYF.